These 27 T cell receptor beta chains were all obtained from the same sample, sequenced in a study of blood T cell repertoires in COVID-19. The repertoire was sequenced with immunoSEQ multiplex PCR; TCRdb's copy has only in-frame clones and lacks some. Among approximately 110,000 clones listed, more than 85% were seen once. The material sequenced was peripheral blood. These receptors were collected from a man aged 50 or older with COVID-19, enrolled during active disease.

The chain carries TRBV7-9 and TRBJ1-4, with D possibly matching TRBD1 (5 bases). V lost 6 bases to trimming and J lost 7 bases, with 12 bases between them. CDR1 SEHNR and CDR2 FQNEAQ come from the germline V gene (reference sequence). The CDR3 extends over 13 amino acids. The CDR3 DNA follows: TGTGCCAGCAGTCGGGGGGATGGTGAAAAACTGTTTTTT. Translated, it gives CASSRGDGEKLFF.

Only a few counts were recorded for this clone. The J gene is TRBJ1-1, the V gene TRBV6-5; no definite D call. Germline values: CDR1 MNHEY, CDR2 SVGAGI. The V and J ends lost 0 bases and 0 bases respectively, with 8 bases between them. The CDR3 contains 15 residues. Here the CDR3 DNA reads TGTGCCAGCAGTTACTCGGGAGGACTGAACACTGAAGCTTTCTTT. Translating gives CASSYSGGLNTEAFF.

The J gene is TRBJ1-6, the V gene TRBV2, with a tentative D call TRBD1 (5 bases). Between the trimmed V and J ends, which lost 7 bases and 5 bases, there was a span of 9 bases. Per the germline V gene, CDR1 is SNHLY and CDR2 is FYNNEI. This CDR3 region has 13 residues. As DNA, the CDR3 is TGTGCCAGCAATTCAGGGAATAATTCACCCCTCCACTTT. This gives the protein CASNSGNNSPLHF.

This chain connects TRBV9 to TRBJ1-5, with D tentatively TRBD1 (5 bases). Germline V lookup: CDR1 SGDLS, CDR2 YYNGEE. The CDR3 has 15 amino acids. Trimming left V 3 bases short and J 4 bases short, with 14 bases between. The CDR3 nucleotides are TGTGCCAGCAGCGCCGCCGGGGGAATAAATCAGCCCCAGCATTTT. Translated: CASSAAGGINQPQHF.

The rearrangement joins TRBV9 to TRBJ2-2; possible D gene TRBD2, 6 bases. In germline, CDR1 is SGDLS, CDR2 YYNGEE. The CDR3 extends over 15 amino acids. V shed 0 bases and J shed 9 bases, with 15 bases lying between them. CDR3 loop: CASSVGREEGRELFF. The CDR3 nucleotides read TGTGCCAGCAGCGTAGGGAGGGAGGAAGGTCGGGAGCTGTTTTTT. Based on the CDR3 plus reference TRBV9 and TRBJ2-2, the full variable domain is DSGVTQTPKHLITATGQRVTLRCSPRSGDLSVYWYQQSLDQGLQFLIQYYNGEERAKGNILERFSAQQFPDLHSELNLSSLELGDSALYFCASSVGREEGRELFFGEGSRLTVL.

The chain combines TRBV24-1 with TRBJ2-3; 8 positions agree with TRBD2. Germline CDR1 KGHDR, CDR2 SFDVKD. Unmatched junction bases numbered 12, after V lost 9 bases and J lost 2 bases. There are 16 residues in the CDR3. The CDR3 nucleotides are TGTGCCACCGGTTGGACGGCGGGAGGAAACACAGATACGCAGTATTTT. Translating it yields CATGWTAGGNTDTQYF.

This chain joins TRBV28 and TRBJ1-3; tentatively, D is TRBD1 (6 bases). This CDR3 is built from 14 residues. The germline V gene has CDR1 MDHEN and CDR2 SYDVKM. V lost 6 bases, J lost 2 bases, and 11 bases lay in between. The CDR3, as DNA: TGTGCCAGCAGAACAGGGTCAACTGGAAACACCATATATTTT. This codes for CASRTGSTGNTIYF.

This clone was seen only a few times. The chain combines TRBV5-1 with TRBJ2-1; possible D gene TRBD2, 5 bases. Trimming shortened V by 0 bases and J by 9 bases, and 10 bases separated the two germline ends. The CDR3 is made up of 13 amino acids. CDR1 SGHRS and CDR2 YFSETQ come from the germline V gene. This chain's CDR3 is CASSLGEQTEQFF. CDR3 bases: TGCGCCAGCAGCTTGGGGGAGCAGACTGAGCAGTTCTTC.

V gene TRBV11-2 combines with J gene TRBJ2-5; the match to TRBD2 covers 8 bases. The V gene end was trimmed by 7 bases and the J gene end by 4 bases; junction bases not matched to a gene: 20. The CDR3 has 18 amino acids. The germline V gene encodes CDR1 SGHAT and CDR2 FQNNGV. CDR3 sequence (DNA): TGTGCCAGCACCCTTAGAAGGGTAGCGGGGCCCAACCCAGAGACCCAGTACTTC. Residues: CASTLRRVAGPNPETQYF.

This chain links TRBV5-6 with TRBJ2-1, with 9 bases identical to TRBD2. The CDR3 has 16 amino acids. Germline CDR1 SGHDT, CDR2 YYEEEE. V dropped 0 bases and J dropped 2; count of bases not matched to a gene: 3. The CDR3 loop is CASSLDRLAAYNEQFF. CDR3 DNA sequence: TGTGCCAGCAGCTTGGATAGACTAGCGGCCTACAATGAGCAGTTCTTC. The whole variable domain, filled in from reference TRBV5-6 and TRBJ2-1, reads DAGVTQSPTHLIKTRGQQVTLRCSPKSGHDTVSWYQQALGQGPQFIFQYYEEEERQRGNFPDRFSGHQFPNYSSELNVNALLLGDSALYLCASSLDRLAAYNEQFFGPGTRLTVL.

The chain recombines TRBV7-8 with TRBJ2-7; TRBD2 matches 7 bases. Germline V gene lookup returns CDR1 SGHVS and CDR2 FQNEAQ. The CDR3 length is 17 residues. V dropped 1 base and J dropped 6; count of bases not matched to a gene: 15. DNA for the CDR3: TGTGCCAGCAGCTTAGAAAGGCGGACTAGTTCATGGTCCGAGCAGTACGTC. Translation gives CASSLERRTSSWSEQYV.

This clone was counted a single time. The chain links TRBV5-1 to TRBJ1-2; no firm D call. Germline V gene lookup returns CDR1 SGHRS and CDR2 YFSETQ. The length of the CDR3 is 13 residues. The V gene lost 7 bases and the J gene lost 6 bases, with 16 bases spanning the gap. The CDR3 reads CASHRGESNGYTF. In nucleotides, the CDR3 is TGCGCCAGCCATCGTGGGGAGTCTAATGGCTACACCTTC.

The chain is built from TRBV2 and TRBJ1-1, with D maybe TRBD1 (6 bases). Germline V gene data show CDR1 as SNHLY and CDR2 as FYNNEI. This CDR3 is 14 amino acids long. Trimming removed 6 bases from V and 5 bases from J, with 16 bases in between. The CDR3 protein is CASSPDRRKTEAFF. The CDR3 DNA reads TGTGCCAGCAGCCCCGACAGGAGGAAGACTGAAGCTTTCTTT.

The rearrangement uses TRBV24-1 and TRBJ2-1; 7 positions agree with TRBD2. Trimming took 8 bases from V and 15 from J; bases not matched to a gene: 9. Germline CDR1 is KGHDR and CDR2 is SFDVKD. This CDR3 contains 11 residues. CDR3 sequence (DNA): TGTGCCACCATGGGTTTGGGGGGGACGTTCTTC. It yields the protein CATMGLGGTFF.

The CDR3 protein is CAWSDPGRGTYEQYV. The CDR3 DNA is TGTGCCTGGAGCGACCCCGGGAGAGGAACCTACGAGCAGTACGTC. The rearrangement joins TRBV30 to TRBJ2-7; weak D call: TRBD2 (6 bases). Trimming removed 3 bases from V and 2 bases from J, with 17 bases in between. The CDR3 has 15 amino acids. The germline V gene has CDR1 GTSNPN and CDR2 SVGIG (reference sequence).

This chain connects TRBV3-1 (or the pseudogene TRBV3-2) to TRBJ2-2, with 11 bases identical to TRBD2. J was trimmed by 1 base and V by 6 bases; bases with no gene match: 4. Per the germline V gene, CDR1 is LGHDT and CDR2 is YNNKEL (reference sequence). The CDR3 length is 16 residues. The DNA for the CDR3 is TGTGCCAGCAGTCCCGGACTAGCGGGGAACACCGGGGAGCTGTTTTTT. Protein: CASSPGLAGNTGELFF.

CDR3 nucleotide sequence: TGTGCCAGCAGTCTAGTTATACGGACTAGCGGGCTGTACAATGAGCAGTTCTTC. Its translation: CASSLVIRTSGLYNEQFF. The chain carries TRBV28 and TRBJ2-1, with 11 bases matching TRBD2. V was clipped by 5 bases and J by 4 bases; unmatched bases: 13. The CDR3 is 18 residues long. CDR1 is MDHEN and CDR2 is SYDVKM in the germline V gene.

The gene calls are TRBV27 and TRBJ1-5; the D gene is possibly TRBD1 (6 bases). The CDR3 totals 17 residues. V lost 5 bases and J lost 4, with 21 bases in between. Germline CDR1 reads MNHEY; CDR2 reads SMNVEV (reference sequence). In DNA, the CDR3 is TGTGCCAGCAGTAGTAGAGGGGCAGGGGTTTTTAATCAGCCCCAGCATTTT. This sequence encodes CASSSRGAGVFNQPQHF.

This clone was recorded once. CDR3 coding DNA: TGTGCCAGCAGCGTAGTTAGCGGGAGCGGGACAGATACGCAGTATTTT. Protein sequence: CASSVVSGSGTDTQYF. V and J are TRBV9 and TRBJ2-3, with 9 bases fitting TRBD2. The length of the CDR3 is 16 residues. Germline V CDR1 and CDR2: SGDLS, YYNGEE. The V segment lost 0 bases and the J segment 3 bases; nucleotides outside the gene matches: 5.

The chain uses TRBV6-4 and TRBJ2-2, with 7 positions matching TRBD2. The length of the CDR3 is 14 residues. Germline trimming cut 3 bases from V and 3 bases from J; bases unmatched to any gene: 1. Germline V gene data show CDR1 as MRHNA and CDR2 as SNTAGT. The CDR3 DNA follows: TGTGCCAGCAGTGAGAGCGGGGACACCGGGGAGCTGTTTTTT. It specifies CASSESGDTGELFF.

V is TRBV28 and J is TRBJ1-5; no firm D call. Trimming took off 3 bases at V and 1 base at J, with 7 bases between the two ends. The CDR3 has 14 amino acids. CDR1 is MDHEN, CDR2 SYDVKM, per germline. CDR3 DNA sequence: TGTGCCAGCAGTTTCCCGGGGAGCAATCAGCCCCAGCATTTT. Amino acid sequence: CASSFPGSNQPQHF.

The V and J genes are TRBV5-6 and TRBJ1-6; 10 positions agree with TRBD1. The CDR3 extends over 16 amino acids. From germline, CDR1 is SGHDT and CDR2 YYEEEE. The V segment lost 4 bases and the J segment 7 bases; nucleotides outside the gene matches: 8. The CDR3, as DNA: TGTGCCAGCAGCGGAGAGGGACAGGGGCAGAATTCACCCCTCCACTTT. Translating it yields CASSGEGQGQNSPLHF.

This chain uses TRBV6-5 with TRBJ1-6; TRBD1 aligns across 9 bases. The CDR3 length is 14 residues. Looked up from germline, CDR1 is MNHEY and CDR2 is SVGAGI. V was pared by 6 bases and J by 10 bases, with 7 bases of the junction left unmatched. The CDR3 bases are TGTGCCAGCAGGGGGACAGGGAGTAACTCACCCCTCCACTTT. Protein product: CASRGTGSNSPLHF.

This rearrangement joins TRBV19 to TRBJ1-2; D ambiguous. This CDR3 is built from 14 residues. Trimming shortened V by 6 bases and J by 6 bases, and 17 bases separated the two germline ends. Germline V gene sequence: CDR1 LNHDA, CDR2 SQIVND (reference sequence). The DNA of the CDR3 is TGTGCCAGTAGATGGAGCGACGTAAAAGATGGCTACACCTTC. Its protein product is CASRWSDVKDGYTF.

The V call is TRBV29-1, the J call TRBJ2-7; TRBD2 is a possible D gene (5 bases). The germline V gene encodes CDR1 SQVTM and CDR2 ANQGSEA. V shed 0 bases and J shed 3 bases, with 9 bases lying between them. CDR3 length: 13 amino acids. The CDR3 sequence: CSVEDSSSYEQYF. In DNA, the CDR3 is TGCAGCGTTGAAGATTCTAGCAGCTACGAGCAGTACTTC.

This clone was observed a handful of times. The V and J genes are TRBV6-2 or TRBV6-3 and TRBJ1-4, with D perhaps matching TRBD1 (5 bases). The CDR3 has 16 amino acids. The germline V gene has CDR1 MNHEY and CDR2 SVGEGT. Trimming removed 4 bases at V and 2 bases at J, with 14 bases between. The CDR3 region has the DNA TGTGCCAGCAGTTGGACCGTTGGGGCGACTAATGAAAAACTGTTTTTT. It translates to CASSWTVGATNEKLFF.

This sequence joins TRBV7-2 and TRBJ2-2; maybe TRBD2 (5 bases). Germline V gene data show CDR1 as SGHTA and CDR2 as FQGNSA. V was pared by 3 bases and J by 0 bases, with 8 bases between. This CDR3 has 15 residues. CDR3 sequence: CASSFKAANTGELFF. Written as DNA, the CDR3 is TGTGCCAGCAGCTTTAAAGCGGCGAACACCGGGGAGCTGTTTTTT.